These 26 T cell receptor beta chains share one sample of origin, sequenced in a study of blood T cells in healthy people across ages. A second PCR of 7 to 11 cycles used a sample-barcoded 5' primer and a J-beta primer mix. TCRdb re-derived calls from the 5' RACE reads in MiXCR, one entry per CDR3 protein. This table holds hundreds of thousands of distinct CDR3 sequences, under 65% found once. The sequenced sample consisted of blood. The receptors come from a woman at least 80 years old in good health.

As to this clonotype: One junction end disagrees with the germline gene, perhaps due to a read error. This chain links TRBV24-1 with TRBJ2-3; D not resolved. From germline, CDR1 is KGHDR and CDR2 SFDVKD. CDR3 size: 13 residues. The CDR3 DNA reads as TGTGTCACCAGTGAACCAGACACAGATACGCAGTATTTT. The encoded protein is CVTSEPDTDTQYF.

This clonotype was seen a few times. In nucleotides, the CDR3 is TGCAGTGCTAGGCCCAGCGGGAGGGCCTACAATGAGCAGTTCTTC. Translating gives CSARPSGRAYNEQFF. The chain joins TRBV20-1 to TRBJ2-1; TRBD2 agrees at 10 bases. There are 15 residues in the CDR3. Germline values: CDR1 DFQATT, CDR2 SNEGSKA (reference sequence). Trimming cost V 3 bases and J 2 bases; bases outside gene matches: 4.

This chain connects TRBV10-3 to TRBJ1-1; 9 nucleotides agree with TRBD1. Germline lookup yields CDR1 ENHRY and CDR2 SYGVKD. CDR3 length: 14 residues. The J segment lost 5 bases and the V segment lost 4 bases, leaving 5 bases of the junction unmatched. CDR3 protein: CAISGRDRATEAFF. In DNA, the CDR3 is TGTGCCATCAGTGGGAGGGACAGGGCTACTGAAGCTTTCTTT.

This clonotype was seen a few times. The CDR3 coding sequence is TGTGCCAGCAGTGAATGGGGGGCGGACCGACACCCAAACATTCAGTACTTC. This codes for CASSEWGADRHPNIQYF. The chain employs TRBV25-1 and TRBJ2-4; perhaps D is TRBD1 or TRBD2 (6 bases each). From germline, CDR1 is MGHDK and CDR2 SYGVNS. The CDR3 runs to 17 residues. V was pared by 1 base and J by 6 bases, with 19 bases between.

This clonotype was observed at least ten times. The chain carries TRBV5-1 and TRBJ1-2, with 7 bases identical to TRBD1. The CDR3 runs 16 residues. Germline lookup yields CDR1 SGHRS and CDR2 YFSETQ. Trimming at V came to 5 bases and at J to 3 bases, leaving 13 bases not matched to a gene. The CDR3 is CASRPGTANRDYGYTF. The DNA for the CDR3 is TGCGCCAGCAGACCCGGGACAGCGAACAGGGACTATGGCTACACCTTC.

This clonotype was detected a few times. A much more abundant neighbour one base away suggests this may be a read error. The genes are TRBV29-1 and TRBJ2-5; D uncertain. Trimming took 5 bases from V and 0 from J, leaving 10 bases between them. CDR1 is SQVTM, CDR2 ANQGSEA, per germline. CDR3 length: 13 amino acids. CDR3 coding DNA: TGCAGCGTTCGGGCCCTCTACCAAGAGACCCAGTACTTC. This gives the protein CSVRALYQETQYF.

This chain connects TRBV6-5 to TRBJ2-3, with 7 bases lining up with TRBD1. Germline V gives CDR1 MNHEY, CDR2 SVGAGI. V lost 2 bases, J lost 4 bases, and 3 bases stayed unmatched. There are 14 residues in the CDR3. CDR3 sequence (DNA): TGTGCCAGCAGTTACAGGGGGCGGTCAGATACGCAGTATTTT. Translated, it gives CASSYRGRSDTQYF.

The sample holds many counts of this clonotype. The J gene is TRBJ2-1, the V gene TRBV5-1; tentatively, D is TRBD2 (6 bases). CDR3 size: 16 residues. In germline, CDR1 is SGHRS, CDR2 YFSETQ. V lost 4 bases to trimming and J lost 4 bases, with 18 bases between them. The CDR3 loop is CASSPTTGTRYNEQFF. In DNA form, the CDR3 reads TGCGCCAGCAGCCCCACCACCGGGACTCGTTACAATGAGCAGTTCTTC.

The chain combines TRBV20-1 with TRBJ2-2; the D is unclear. Per germline, CDR1 DFQATT and CDR2 SNEGSKA (reference sequence). The CDR3 sequence is 15 residues long. Deletions cut 3 bases from V and 6 bases from J, with 17 bases between. The CDR3 sequence is CSASGPARRPGELFF. The CDR3 DNA reads as TGCAGTGCTAGTGGGCCAGCCCGTCGCCCCGGGGAGCTGTTTTTT.

The chain carries TRBV4-1 and TRBJ2-1; TRBD1 matches at 10 bases. The CDR3 is 13 amino acids. The V gene's germline CDR1 is MGHRA and CDR2 YSYEKL. Trimming removed 8 bases from V and 4 bases from J; junction bases left unmatched: 2. The DNA of the CDR3 is TGCGCCAGCGGGACAGGGGCGTACAATGAGCAGTTCTTC. It translates to CASGTGAYNEQFF.

This sequence joins TRBV10-3 and TRBJ1-1, with D unresolved. Germline values: CDR1 ENHRY, CDR2 SYGVKD. The V end was cut by 4 bases, the J end by 2 bases, with 8 bases between. The CDR3 totals 13 residues. The chain's CDR3 is CAISAEVNTEAFF. The CDR3 coding sequence is TGTGCCATCAGTGCTGAGGTTAACACTGAAGCTTTCTTT.

This clonotype was detected many times. The DNA of the CDR3 is TGCAGTGCTGTTGACCCCTACAATGAGCAGTTCTTC. It yields the protein CSAVDPYNEQFF. V gene TRBV20-1 combines with J gene TRBJ2-1; no clear D gene. Germline-derived CDR1 and CDR2 are DFQATT and SNEGSKA (reference sequence). V was shortened by 5 bases and J by 2 bases, with 7 bases between the two germline ends. The CDR3 runs 12 residues.

The gene calls are TRBV12-3 or TRBV12-4 and TRBJ2-7, with TRBD2 identical over 7 bases. With 5 bases clipped from V and 7 bases from J, the junction kept 17 bases outside the gene matches. CDR3 size: 16 residues. The CDR3 loop reads CASSGGRDVTYNEQYF. The CDR3 bases are TGTGCCAGCAGTGGGGGGAGGGACGTAACCTACAATGAGCAGTACTTC.

The chain couples TRBV29-1 to TRBJ2-7, with 10 bases fitting TRBD2. Looked up from germline, CDR1 is SQVTM and CDR2 is ANQGSEA. J was trimmed by 3 bases and V by 3 bases; bases with no gene match: 5. The CDR3 runs 14 residues. The CDR3 region is CSVDLAGVSYEQYF. As DNA, the CDR3 is TGCAGCGTTGACCTAGCGGGAGTTAGCTACGAGCAGTACTTC.

A few counts support this clonotype. The chain uses TRBV15 and TRBJ2-1, with 8 nucleotides matching TRBD2. The CDR3 is made up of 16 amino acids. Trimming took 0 bases from V and 7 from J; bases not matched to a gene: 8. Germline lookup yields CDR1 LNHNV and CDR2 YYDKDF (reference sequence). CDR3 in DNA: TGTGCCACCAGCAGAGATTGGGCGGCGGGAGGAAATGAGCAGTTCTTC. Its translation is CATSRDWAAGGNEQFF.

The rearrangement joins TRBV7-2 to TRBJ2-7; 11 bases fit TRBD2. V lost 5 bases, J lost 2 bases, and 8 bases stayed unmatched. CDR1 is SGHTA, CDR2 FQGNSA, per germline. The CDR3 is 16 amino acids. The CDR3 DNA follows: TGTGCCAGCAGCCTACATAGCGGGGGGGTTCCCTACGAGCAGTACTTC. Translation: CASSLHSGGVPYEQYF.

The chain combines TRBV20-1 with TRBJ1-1; D perhaps matches TRBD1 (6 bases). CDR1 is DFQATT, CDR2 SNEGSKA, per germline (reference sequence). Trimming left V 6 bases short and J 3 bases short, with 20 bases between. CDR3 length: 15 amino acids. The CDR3 region has the DNA TGCAGTGCCGGGGGGGGGCCGGGTATGTACACTGAAGCTTTCTTT. As protein: CSAGGGPGMYTEAFF.

This clonotype has a handful of counts. The chain is built from TRBV2 and TRBJ2-3; the D gene is possibly TRBD1 (6 bases). Per germline, CDR1 SNHLY and CDR2 FYNNEI. CDR3 length: 13 amino acids. The V and J ends lost 6 bases and 2 bases respectively, with 9 bases between them. Here the CDR3 DNA reads TGTGCCAGCAGCTGGACAGTCACAGATACGCAGTATTTT. As protein: CASSWTVTDTQYF.

The chain joins TRBV6-2 or TRBV6-3 to TRBJ1-1; no clear D. Trimming cost V 0 bases and J 0 bases, with 8 bases left between them. The germline CDR1 and CDR2 sequences are MNHEY and SVGEGT. The CDR3 covers 15 residues. The CDR3 protein is CASSYSMGMNTEAFF. The CDR3 DNA follows: TGTGCCAGCAGTTACTCGATGGGGATGAACACTGAAGCTTTCTTT.

This sequence joins TRBV20-1 and TRBJ1-2; TRBD1 matches 8 bases. V shed 0 bases and J 8 bases; nucleotides not matched to a gene: 2. Looked up from germline, CDR1 is DFQATT and CDR2 is SNEGSKA (reference sequence). CDR3 length: 12 amino acids. The CDR3 coding sequence is TGCAGTGCTAGAGACCAGGGGGCCGGCTACACCTTC. This encodes CSARDQGAGYTF.

With regard to this clonotype: The junction shows a germline mismatch at one end, possibly a read error. The CDR3 spells CAASDTSTGNYGYTF. The CDR3 DNA reads TGTGCCGCCAGCGATACCTCGACAGGGAACTATGGCTACACTTTC. This chain joins TRBV15 and TRBJ1-2; 7 positions match TRBD1. The CDR3 consists of 15 residues. Germline V gene data show CDR1 as LNHNV and CDR2 as YYDKDF (reference sequence).

The chain uses TRBV10-1 and TRBJ1-1; perhaps TRBD1 as D (5 bases). This CDR3 is built from 13 residues. Germline V CDR1 and CDR2: WNHNN, SYGVQD (reference sequence). Trimming cost V 6 bases and J 4 bases, with 12 bases left between them. CDR3 loop: CASSELGGTEAFF. The CDR3 DNA reads TGCGCCAGCAGCGAACTGGGGGGCACTGAAGCTTTCTTT.

This clonotype was seen ten or more times. V is TRBV7-2 and J is TRBJ2-5; D is undetermined. The CDR3 sequence is 17 residues long. The germline CDR1 and CDR2 sequences are SGHTA and FQGNSA. The V end lost 1 base, the J end lost 1 base, and 16 bases lay between the germline ends. The CDR3 DNA reads as TGTGCCAGCAGCTTAGGGTACGGTCCTGCCTTCCAAGAGACCCAGTACTTC. Translating gives CASSLGYGPAFQETQYF.

V is TRBV2 and J is TRBJ2-1, with D possibly being TRBD1 (5 bases). The CDR3 consists of 13 residues. CDR1 and CDR2 from the germline V gene are SNHLY and FYNNEI. Trimming shortened V by 6 bases and J by 13 bases, and 19 bases separated the two germline ends. The CDR3 spells CASSREEQETQFF. The CDR3 DNA reads as TGTGCCAGCAGCAGGGAAGAACAAGAGACCCAGTTCTTC.

This chain links TRBV10-3 with TRBJ2-1; TRBD1 aligns across 8 bases. Germline-derived CDR1 and CDR2 are ENHRY and SYGVKD. The CDR3 spans 15 residues. Trimming cost V 6 bases and J 2 bases; bases outside gene matches: 6. The CDR3 is CAIRDRDEPYNEQFF. The CDR3 coding sequence is TGTGCCATCAGGGACAGGGATGAACCCTACAATGAGCAGTTCTTC.

This chain connects TRBV18 to TRBJ2-1; 7 nucleotides agree with TRBD1. The junction had 5 bases not matched to a gene; V was cut back by 3 bases and J by 0 bases. The CDR3 is 16 residues long. CDR1 and CDR2 (germline): KGHSH, LQKENI. This CDR3 is CASSPEGAASYNEQFF. The DNA of the CDR3 is TGTGCCAGCTCACCTGAGGGGGCAGCCTCCTACAATGAGCAGTTCTTC.